A single sample is the source of the 8 T cell receptor beta chains below, sequenced in a study of blood T cell repertoires in COVID-19 (dated by TCRdb to between 2020 and 2021). The library was built by means of the immunoSEQ multiplex PCR assay. This is the immuneACCESS table as TCRdb keeps it, with only in-frame sequences that have V and J called. A part of the clones is gone; compared with another copy, unresolved V genes explain less than half, and the rest is unexplained. This sample comprises more than 95,000 clones, roughly 79% of them detected only once. Together, the top ten hold 9.4% of the sample. What was sequenced was peripheral blood. The origin of the receptors is a woman aged 70-85 years with acute or convalescent COVID-19.

The chain carries TRBV5-8 and TRBJ1-5; D is unclear. V gave up 0 bases and J gave up 2 bases, with 12 bases separating them. The CDR3 is 16 residues long. Germline values: CDR1 SGHTS, CDR2 YDEGEE. CDR3 in amino acids: CASSLGTRLGNQPQHF. DNA for the CDR3: TGTGCCAGCAGCTTGGGAACTCGGTTGGGCAATCAGCCCCAGCATTTT.

The chain has TRBV19 and TRBJ1-2; D might be TRBD1 (6 bases). CDR3 length: 16 residues. V lost 6 bases and J 2 bases, leaving 19 bases between the germline ends. Germline V gives CDR1 LNHDA, CDR2 SQIVND (reference sequence). CDR3 nucleotide sequence: TGTGCCAGTAGCCGACATACCGGGACAATGAACTATGGCTACACCTTC. Amino acid sequence: CASSRHTGTMNYGYTF.

There are a few counts of this clone. The V and J genes are TRBV2 and TRBJ2-1; the D gene is possibly TRBD1 (7 bases). CDR1 is SNHLY and CDR2 is FYNNEI in the germline V gene. This CDR3 is 15 amino acids long. V was trimmed by 6 bases and J by 4 bases, leaving 16 bases between them. The chain's CDR3 is CASSPRQGGYNEQFF. The CDR3 nucleotides read TGTGCCAGCAGCCCCAGGCAGGGGGGATACAATGAGCAGTTCTTC.

The genes are TRBV7-6 and TRBJ2-3, with TRBD1 as a possible D gene (5 bases). The CDR3 consists of 14 residues. V lost 1 base, J lost 2 bases, and 7 bases lay in between. Germline V gene sequence: CDR1 SGHVS, CDR2 FNYEAQ. This chain's CDR3 is CASSLDRSTDTQYF. DNA of the CDR3: TGTGCCAGCAGCTTAGACAGGTCCACAGATACGCAGTATTTT.

The chain couples TRBV27 to TRBJ2-2; 7 bases are a match to TRBD2. The CDR3 is made up of 12 amino acids. The germline V gene has CDR1 MNHEY and CDR2 SMNVEV (reference sequence). V dropped 5 bases and J dropped 8; count of bases not matched to a gene: 2. DNA of the CDR3: TGTGCCAGCAGTACGGGGGGTGGGGAGCTGTTTTTT. Translating it yields CASSTGGGELFF.

The rearrangement uses TRBV5-6 and TRBJ1-6, with no clear D. With 2 bases removed from V and 8 bases from J, the gap between germline ends came to 17 bases. This CDR3 has 16 residues. Germline V CDR1 and CDR2: SGHDT, YYEEEE. The CDR3: CASSFLSLNGDSPLHF. The DNA of the CDR3 is TGTGCCAGCAGCTTCCTGTCTTTGAACGGGGATTCACCCCTCCACTTT.

The chain uses TRBV30 and TRBJ2-1; 8 bases are a match to TRBD2. CDR3 length: 14 residues. Germline V CDR1 and CDR2: GTSNPN, SVGIG (reference sequence). Trimming took 4 bases from V and 2 from J; bases not matched to a gene: 4. CDR3: CAWNLAGTYNEQFF. The CDR3 DNA follows: TGTGCCTGGAATCTAGCGGGTACCTACAATGAGCAGTTCTTC.

This sequence joins TRBV19 and TRBJ1-1; a possible D gene is TRBD1 (6 bases). CDR1 is LNHDA and CDR2 is SQIVND in the germline V gene (reference sequence). The germline V and J ends were trimmed by 3 bases and 1 base, with 18 bases remaining between them. CDR3 length: 17 amino acids. The CDR3 nucleotides read TGTGCCAGTAGTATTCTCATCCAGGGGCCATCGAACACTGAAGCTTTCTTT. Translated, it gives CASSILIQGPSNTEAFF.